A single sample is the source of the 8 T cell receptor beta chains below, sequenced in a study of graft-versus-host responses after intestinal transplantation. Which antigens these TCRs recognize remains unknown. Repertoires were generated with immunoSEQ multiplex PCR, while TCRdb's copy carries only in-frame clones and drops some. Of tens of thousands of clones listed, more than 85% were seen once; the top ten hold about 2%. This specimen was unstimulated CD8+ T cells sorted from spleen or lymph node cells, taken before intestinal transplant. The source of these receptors is a human donor who received an intestinal transplant.

V usage is TRBV4-1 and J usage is TRBJ1-5, with a tentative D call TRBD1 (6 bases). CDR3 length: 16 residues. Germline CDR1 MGHRA, CDR2 YSYEKL. Trimming left V 0 bases short and J 2 bases short, with 11 bases between. CDR3 nucleotide sequence: TGCGCCAGCAGCCAAGAGCGGGGGGCCGGCAATCAGCCCCAGCATTTT. Protein: CASSQERGAGNQPQHF.

This chain links TRBV6-1 with TRBJ1-5, with TRBD1 identical over 7 bases. The trim removed 6 bases at V and 3 bases at J, leaving 2 bases unmatched. The germline CDR1 and CDR2 sequences are MNHNS and SASEGT. This CDR3 is 13 amino acids long. CDR3 amino acids: CASRGTDNQPQHF. The CDR3, as DNA: TGTGCCAGCAGGGGGACAGACAATCAGCCCCAGCATTTT.

This CDR3 reads CASSATAGGTDTQYF. CDR3 sequence (DNA): TGTGCCAGCAGCGCGACGGCGGGGGGCACAGATACGCAGTATTTT. The chain couples TRBV9 to TRBJ2-3, with 7 bases aligning to TRBD2. Losses at the gene ends were 3 bases for V and 1 base for J; bases not matched to a gene: 5. CDR1 and CDR2 from the germline V gene are SGDLS and YYNGEE. The CDR3 has 15 residues.

The rearrangement links TRBV4-3 to TRBJ2-7; 9 bases align to TRBD1. This CDR3 spans 15 amino acids. Germline CDR1 reads LGHNA; CDR2 reads YSLEER. Germline trimming cut 3 bases from V and 4 bases from J; bases unmatched to any gene: 7. DNA of the CDR3: TGCGCCAGCAGCCAGGGGGGACAGGGTCCATACGAGCAGTACTTC. Amino acids: CASSQGGQGPYEQYF.

J is TRBJ1-1 and V is TRBV19, with 8 nucleotides matching TRBD1. The CDR3 contains 12 residues. The V and J ends lost 10 bases and 4 bases, in that order; junction bases with no gene match: 5. Germline-derived CDR1 and CDR2 are LNHDA and SQIVND (reference sequence). The DNA of the CDR3 is TGTGCCATCAAAACAGGGGGCACTGAAGCTTTCTTT. This sequence encodes CAIKTGGTEAFF.

The J gene is TRBJ1-2, the V gene TRBV30; D call uncertain. Germline CDR1 reads GTSNPN; CDR2 reads SVGIG (reference sequence). The CDR3 has 11 residues. Trimming removed 8 bases from V and 4 bases from J, with 11 bases in between. DNA of the CDR3: TGTGCCATATACCAGGTCTATGGCTACACCTTC. It translates to CAIYQVYGYTF.

This sequence joins TRBV7-8 and TRBJ2-7; 13 positions agree with TRBD2. V shed 1 base and J 0 bases; nucleotides not matched to a gene: 6. The CDR3 is 18 amino acids. The V gene's germline CDR1 is SGHVS and CDR2 FQNEAQ. The CDR3 loop is CASSLGLAGGLSSYEQYF. The CDR3 region has the DNA TGTGCCAGCAGCTTAGGACTAGCGGGGGGCCTTAGCTCCTACGAGCAGTACTTC. Variable domain in full (rest from reference TRBV7-8 and TRBJ2-7): GAGVSQSPRYKVAKRGQDVALRCDPISGHVSLFWYQQALGQGPEFLTYFQNEAQLDKSGLPSDRFFAERPEGSVSTLKIQRTQQEDSAVYLCASSLGLAGGLSSYEQYFGPGTRLTVT.

V is TRBV13 and J is TRBJ1-1; D gene uncertain. CDR1 and CDR2 from the germline V gene are PRHDT and FYEKMQ (reference sequence). V lost 8 bases, J lost 0 bases, and 10 bases lay in between. This CDR3 contains 13 residues. CDR3 nucleotide sequence: TGTGCCAGCTGGCGACTCATGAACACTGAAGCTTTCTTT. Amino acids: CASWRLMNTEAFF. The full variable domain, with the rest looked up from reference TRBV13 and TRBJ1-1, is AAGVIQSPRHLIKEKRETATLKCYPIPRHDTVYWYQQGPGQDPQFLISFYEKMQSDKGSIPDRFSAQQFSDYHSELNMSSLELGDSALYFCASWRLMNTEAFFGQGTRLTVV.